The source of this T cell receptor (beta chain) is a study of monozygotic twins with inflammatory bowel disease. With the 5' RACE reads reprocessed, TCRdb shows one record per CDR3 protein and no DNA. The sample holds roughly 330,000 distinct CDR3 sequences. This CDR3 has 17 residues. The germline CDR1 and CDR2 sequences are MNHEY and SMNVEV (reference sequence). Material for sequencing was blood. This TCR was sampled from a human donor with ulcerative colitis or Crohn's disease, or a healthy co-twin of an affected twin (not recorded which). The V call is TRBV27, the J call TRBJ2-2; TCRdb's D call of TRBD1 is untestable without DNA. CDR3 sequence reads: CASSYMLGGRRTGELFF.